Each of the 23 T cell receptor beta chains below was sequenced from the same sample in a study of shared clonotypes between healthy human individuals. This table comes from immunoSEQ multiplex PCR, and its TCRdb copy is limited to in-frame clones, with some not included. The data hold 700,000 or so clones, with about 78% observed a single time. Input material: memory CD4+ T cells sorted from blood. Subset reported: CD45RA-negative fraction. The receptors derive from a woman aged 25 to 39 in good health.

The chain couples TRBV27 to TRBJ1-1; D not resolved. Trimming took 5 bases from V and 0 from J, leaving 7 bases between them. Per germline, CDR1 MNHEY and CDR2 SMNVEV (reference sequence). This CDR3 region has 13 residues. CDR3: CASSTPLNTEAFF. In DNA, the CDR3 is TGTGCCAGCAGTACCCCTTTGAACACTGAAGCTTTCTTT.

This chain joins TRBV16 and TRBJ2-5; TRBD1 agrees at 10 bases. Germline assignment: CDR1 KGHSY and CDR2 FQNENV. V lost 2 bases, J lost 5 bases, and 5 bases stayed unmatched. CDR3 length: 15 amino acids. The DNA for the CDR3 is TGTGCCAGCAGCCAAGTTCCGGGACAGGGGGAGACCCAGTACTTC. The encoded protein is CASSQVPGQGETQYF.

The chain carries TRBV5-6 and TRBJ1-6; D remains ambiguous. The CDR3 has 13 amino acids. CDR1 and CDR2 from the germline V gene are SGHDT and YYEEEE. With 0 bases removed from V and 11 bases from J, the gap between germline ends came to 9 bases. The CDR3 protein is CASSLVGSAPLHF. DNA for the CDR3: TGTGCCAGCAGCTTGGTAGGCTCCGCACCCCTCCACTTT.

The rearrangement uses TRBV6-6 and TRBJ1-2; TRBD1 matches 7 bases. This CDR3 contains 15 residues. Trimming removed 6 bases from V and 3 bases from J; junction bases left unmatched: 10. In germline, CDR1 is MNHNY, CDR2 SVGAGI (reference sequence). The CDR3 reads CASSRDRATDYGYTF. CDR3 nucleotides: TGTGCCAGCAGCAGGGACAGAGCAACAGACTATGGCTACACCTTC.

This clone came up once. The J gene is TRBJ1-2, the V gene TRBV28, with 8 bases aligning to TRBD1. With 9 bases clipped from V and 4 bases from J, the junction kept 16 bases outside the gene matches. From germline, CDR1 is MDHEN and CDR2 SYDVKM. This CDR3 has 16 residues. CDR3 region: CASTGPARTGTYGYTF. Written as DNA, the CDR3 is TGTGCCAGTACAGGCCCTGCCCGGACAGGGACCTATGGCTACACCTTC.

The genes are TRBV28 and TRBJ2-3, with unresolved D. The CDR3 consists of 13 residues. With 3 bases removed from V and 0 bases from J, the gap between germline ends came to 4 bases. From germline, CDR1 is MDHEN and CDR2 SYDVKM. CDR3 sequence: CASSLGSTDTQYF. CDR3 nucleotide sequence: TGTGCCAGCAGTTTGGGGAGCACAGATACGCAGTATTTT.

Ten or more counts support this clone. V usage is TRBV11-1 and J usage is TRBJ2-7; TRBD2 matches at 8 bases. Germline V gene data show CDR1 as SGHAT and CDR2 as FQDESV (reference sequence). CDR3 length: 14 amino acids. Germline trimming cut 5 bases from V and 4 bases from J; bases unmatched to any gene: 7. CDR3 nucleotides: TGTGCCAGCAGCGCTTCTAGCGGGTATTACGAGCAGTACTTC. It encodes CASSASSGYYEQYF. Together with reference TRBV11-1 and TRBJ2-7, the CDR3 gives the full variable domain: EAEVAQSPRYKITEKSQAVAFWCDPISGHATLYWYRQILGQGPELLVQFQDESVVDDSQLPKDRFSAERLKGVDSTLKIQPAELGDSAMYLCASSASSGYYEQYFGPGTRLTVT.

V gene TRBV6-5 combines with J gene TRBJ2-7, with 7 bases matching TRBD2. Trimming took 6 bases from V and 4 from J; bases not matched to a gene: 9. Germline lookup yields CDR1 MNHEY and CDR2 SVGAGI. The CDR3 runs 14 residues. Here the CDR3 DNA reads TGTGCCAGCAGCTCCGGGACTATGAGGTACGAGCAGTACTTC. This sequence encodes CASSSGTMRYEQYF.

Written as DNA, the CDR3 is TGCGCCAGCAGCCAACCGGGACTAGCAAATTACTACGAGCAGTACTTC. Translating gives CASSQPGLANYYEQYF. V is TRBV4-1 and J is TRBJ2-7; TRBD2 aligns across 9 bases. The CDR3 is 16 amino acids. J gave up 3 bases and V 2 bases, and 8 bases lay outside the gene matches. The germline gives CDR1 MGHRA, CDR2 YSYEKL.

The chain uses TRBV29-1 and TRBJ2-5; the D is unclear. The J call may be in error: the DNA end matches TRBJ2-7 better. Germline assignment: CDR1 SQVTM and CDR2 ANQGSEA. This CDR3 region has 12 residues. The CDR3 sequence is CSVGGSSSEQYF. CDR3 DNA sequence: TGCAGCGTTGGAGGTTCTAGTTCCGAGCAGTACTTC.

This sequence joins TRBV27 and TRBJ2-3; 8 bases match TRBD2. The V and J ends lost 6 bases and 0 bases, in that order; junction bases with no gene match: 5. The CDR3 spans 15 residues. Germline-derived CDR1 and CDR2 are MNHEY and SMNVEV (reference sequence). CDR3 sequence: CASRDSGTSTDTQYF. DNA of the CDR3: TGTGCCAGCAGGGATAGCGGGACTAGCACAGATACGCAGTATTTT.

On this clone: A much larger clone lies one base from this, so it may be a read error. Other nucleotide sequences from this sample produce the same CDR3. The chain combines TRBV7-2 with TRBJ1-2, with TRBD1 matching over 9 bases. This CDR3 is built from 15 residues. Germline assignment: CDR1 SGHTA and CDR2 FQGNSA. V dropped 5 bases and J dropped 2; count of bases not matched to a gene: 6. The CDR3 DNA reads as TGTGCCAGCAGCCTGCCGGGACAGGGAAACTATGGCTACACCTTC. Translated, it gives CASSLPGQGNYGYTF.

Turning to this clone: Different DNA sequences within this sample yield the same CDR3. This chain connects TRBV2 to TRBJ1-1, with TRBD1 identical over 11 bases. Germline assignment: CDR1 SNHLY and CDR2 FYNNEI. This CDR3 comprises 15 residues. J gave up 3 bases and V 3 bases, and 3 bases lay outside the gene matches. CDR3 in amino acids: CASSDLGQGDTEAFF. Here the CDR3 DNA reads TGTGCCAGCAGTGACCTGGGACAGGGGGACACTGAAGCTTTCTTT. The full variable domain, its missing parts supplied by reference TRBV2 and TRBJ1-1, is EPEVTQTPSHQVTQMGQEVILRCVPISNHLYFYWYRQILGQKVEFLVSFYNNEISEKSEIFDDQFSVERPDGSNFTLKIRSTKLEDSAMYFCASSDLGQGDTEAFFGQGTRLTVV.

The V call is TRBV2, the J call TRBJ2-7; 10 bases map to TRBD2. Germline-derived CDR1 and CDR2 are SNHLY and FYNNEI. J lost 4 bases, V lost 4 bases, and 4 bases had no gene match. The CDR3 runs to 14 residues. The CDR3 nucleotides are TGTGCCAGCAGTGGCATTAGCGGGGGGTACGAGCAGTACTTC. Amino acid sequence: CASSGISGGYEQYF.

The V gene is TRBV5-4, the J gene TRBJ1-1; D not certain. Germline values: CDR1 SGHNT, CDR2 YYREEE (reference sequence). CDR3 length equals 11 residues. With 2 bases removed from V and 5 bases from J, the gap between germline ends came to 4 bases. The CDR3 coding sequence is TGTGCCAGCAGCTTTTCAACTGAAGCTTTCTTT. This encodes CASSFSTEAFF.

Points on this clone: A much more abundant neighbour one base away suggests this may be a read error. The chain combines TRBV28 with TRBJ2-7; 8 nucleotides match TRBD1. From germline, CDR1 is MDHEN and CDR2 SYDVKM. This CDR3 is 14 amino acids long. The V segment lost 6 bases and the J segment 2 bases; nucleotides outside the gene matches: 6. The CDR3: CASRKGQGTYEQYF. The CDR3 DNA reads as TGTGCCAGCAGGAAAGGACAGGGAACCTACGAGCAGTACTTC.

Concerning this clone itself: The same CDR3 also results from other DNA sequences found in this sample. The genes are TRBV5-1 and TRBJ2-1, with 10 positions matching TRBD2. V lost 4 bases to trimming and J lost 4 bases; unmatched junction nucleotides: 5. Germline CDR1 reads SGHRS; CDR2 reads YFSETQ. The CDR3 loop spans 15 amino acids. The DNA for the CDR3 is TGCGCCAGCAGCCTCTCTAGCGGGGGATACAATGAGCAGTTCTTC. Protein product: CASSLSSGGYNEQFF.

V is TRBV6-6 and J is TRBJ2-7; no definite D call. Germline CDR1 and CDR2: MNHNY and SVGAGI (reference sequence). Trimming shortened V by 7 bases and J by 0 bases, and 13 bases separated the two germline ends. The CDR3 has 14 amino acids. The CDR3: CASKDLADSYEQYF. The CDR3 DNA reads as TGTGCCAGCAAAGACCTGGCAGACTCCTACGAGCAGTACTTC.

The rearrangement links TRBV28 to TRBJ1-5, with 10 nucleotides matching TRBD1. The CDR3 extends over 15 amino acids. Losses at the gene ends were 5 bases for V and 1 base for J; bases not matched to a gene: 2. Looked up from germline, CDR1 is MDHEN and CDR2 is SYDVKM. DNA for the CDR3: TGTGCCAGCAGTAAGGGACAGGGGAGCAATCAGCCCCAGCATTTT. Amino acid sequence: CASSKGQGSNQPQHF.

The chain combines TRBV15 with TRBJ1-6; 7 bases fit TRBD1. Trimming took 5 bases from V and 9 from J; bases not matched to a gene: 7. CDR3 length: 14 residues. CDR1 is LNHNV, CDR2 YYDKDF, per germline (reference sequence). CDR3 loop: CATSSRTGVSPLHF. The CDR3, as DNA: TGTGCCACCAGCTCTCGAACAGGGGTTTCACCCCTCCACTTT. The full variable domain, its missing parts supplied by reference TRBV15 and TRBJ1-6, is DAMVIQNPRYQVTQFGKPVTLSCSQTLNHNVMYWYQQKSSQAPKLLFHYYDKDFNNEADTPDNFQSRRPNTSFCFLDIRSPGLGDTAMYLCATSSRTGVSPLHFGNGTRLTVT.

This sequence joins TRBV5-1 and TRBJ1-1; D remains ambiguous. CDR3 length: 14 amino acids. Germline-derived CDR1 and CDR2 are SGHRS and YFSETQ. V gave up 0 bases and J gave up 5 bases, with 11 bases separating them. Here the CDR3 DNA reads TGCGCCAGCAGCTTGGGCGGGGATAGGACTGAAGCTTTCTTT. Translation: CASSLGGDRTEAFF.

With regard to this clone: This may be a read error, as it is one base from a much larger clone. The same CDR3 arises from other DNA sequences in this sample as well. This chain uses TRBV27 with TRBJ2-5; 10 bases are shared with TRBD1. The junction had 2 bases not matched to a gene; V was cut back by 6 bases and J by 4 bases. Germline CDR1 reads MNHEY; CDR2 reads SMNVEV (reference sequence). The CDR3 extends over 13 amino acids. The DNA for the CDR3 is TGTGCCAGCAGACGGACAGGGGGAGAGACCCAGTACTTC. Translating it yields CASRRTGGETQYF.

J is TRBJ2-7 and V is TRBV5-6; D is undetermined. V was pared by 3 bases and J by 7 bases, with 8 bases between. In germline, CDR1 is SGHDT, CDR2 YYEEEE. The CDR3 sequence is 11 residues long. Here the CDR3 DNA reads TGTGCCAGCAGCTCATGGGGAGAGCAGTACTTC. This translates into CASSSWGEQYF.